These 9 T cell receptor beta chains were sequenced from one sample in a study of PD-1 blockade in classical Hodgkin lymphoma. Sequencing was performed with immunoSEQ multiplex PCR; in TCRdb, only in-frame clones are kept and a portion is missing. The sample includes approximately 70,000 clones, roughly 91% of them seen just once. All patients relapsed after autologous stem cell transplantation, and brentuximab vedotin exposure varied. This specimen was peripheral blood mononuclear cells (PBMCs), taken at baseline. The receptors shown here come from a human donor with classical Hodgkin lymphoma.

This chain uses TRBV5-1 with TRBJ1-1; D is uncertain. The V gene lost 6 bases and the J gene lost 4 bases, with 13 bases spanning the gap. The CDR3 consists of 13 residues. Germline CDR1 and CDR2: SGHRS and YFSETQ. The CDR3 sequence: CASTTLGSTEAFF. The CDR3 DNA is TGCGCCAGCACCACCCTCGGGAGCACTGAAGCTTTCTTT.

The rearrangement joins TRBV30 to TRBJ1-1; D is unresolved. V was shortened by 5 bases and J by 0 bases, with 7 bases between the two germline ends. Germline V lookup: CDR1 GTSNPN, CDR2 SVGIG (reference sequence). This CDR3 spans 12 amino acids. For the CDR3, the DNA is TGTGCCTGGGATGGGGTGAACACTGAAGCTTTCTTT. It yields the protein CAWDGVNTEAFF.

V is TRBV5-1 and J is TRBJ1-1; perhaps TRBD1 as D (5 bases). The germline CDR1 and CDR2 sequences are SGHRS and YFSETQ. The V and J ends lost 2 bases and 2 bases respectively, with 10 bases between them. CDR3 length: 14 amino acids. CDR3 sequence reads: CASSFGGGNTEAFF. The CDR3 DNA is TGCGCCAGCAGCTTCGGTGGGGGAAACACTGAAGCTTTCTTT.

This chain connects TRBV10-3 to TRBJ2-7; D possibly uses TRBD1 or TRBD2 (5 bases each). The CDR3 runs to 15 residues. The V end lost 2 bases, the J end lost 5 bases, and 16 bases lay between the germline ends. Germline CDR1 reads ENHRY; CDR2 reads SYGVKD. The CDR3 DNA reads TGTGCCATCAGTGAGATCCGGGACCGTCTCGACGAGCAGTACTTC. The encoded protein is CAISEIRDRLDEQYF.

The chain recombines TRBV28 with TRBJ1-1; D is unclear. The CDR3 runs 14 residues. Germline values: CDR1 MDHEN, CDR2 SYDVKM. V dropped 1 base and J dropped 5 bases, with 11 bases sitting between them. CDR3 coding DNA: TGTGCCAGCAGTTTATCCACGGCTGTAACTGAAGCTTTCTTT. Protein: CASSLSTAVTEAFF.

This clone came up once. This chain connects TRBV7-9 to TRBJ2-7; 11 bases fit TRBD1. Trimming took 1 base from V and 3 from J; bases not matched to a gene: 5. The germline CDR1 and CDR2 sequences are SEHNR and FQNEAQ (reference sequence). The CDR3 loop spans 16 amino acids. The CDR3 is CASSLGGQGAFYEQYF. The CDR3, as DNA: TGTGCCAGCAGCTTAGGCGGACAGGGGGCTTTCTACGAGCAGTACTTC.

The V gene is TRBV18, the J gene TRBJ2-5; TRBD2 matches 7 bases. J gave up 4 bases and V 2 bases, and 1 base lay outside the gene matches. The CDR3 spans 13 residues. Germline-derived CDR1 and CDR2 are KGHSH and LQKENI. CDR3 nucleotides: TGTGCCAGCTCACCAGGGGAGGGAGAGACCCAGTACTTC. It encodes CASSPGEGETQYF.

The chain combines TRBV9 with TRBJ1-6; TRBD1 matches at 9 bases. The CDR3 is 23 amino acids. With 1 base clipped from V and 7 bases from J, the junction kept 27 bases outside the gene matches. Looked up from germline, CDR1 is SGDLS and CDR2 is YYNGEE. CDR3: CASSVSIQGMNPTGGTFNSPLHF. DNA for the CDR3: TGTGCCAGCAGCGTATCCATACAGGGGATGAATCCGACAGGGGGGACCTTCAATTCACCCCTCCACTTT.

The chain is built from TRBV6-1 and TRBJ2-7; D uncertain. With 10 bases removed from V and 4 bases from J, the gap between germline ends came to 23 bases. The germline CDR1 and CDR2 sequences are MNHNS and SASEGT. The CDR3 has 15 residues. The CDR3 DNA is TGTGCCATCCCGGACCCGGGCGGAGTCTCGTACGAGCAGTACTTC. Its protein is CAIPDPGGVSYEQYF.